This TCR beta chain was captured in a study of T cell repertoires in cytomegalovirus infection. Study overall: Public TCR beta signature analysis indicated the presence of both CMV infection and matching HLA type.

Using its own MiXCR run on the reads, TCRdb lists one record per CDR3 protein. This table holds 250,000 to 300,000 distinct CDR3 sequences, more than 15% found once. There are 15 residues in the CDR3. J gave up 5 bases and V 0 bases, and 9 bases lay outside the gene matches. Germline V lookup: CDR1 SQVTM, CDR2 ANQGSEA. This clonotype was detected a few times. The sequence was collected from a human donor in good health (CMV status not recorded). Some clones in this sample may be carry-over from other donors' samples. Sequencing was done on a sample of CD8+ T cells from PBMCs. This rearrangement joins TRBV29-1 to TRBJ2-5; 7 bases match TRBD1. The CDR3 nucleotides are TGCAGCGTTGAAGATATGAGACAGGGTATCGAGACCCAGTACTTC. It is translated as CSVEDMRQGIETQYF.